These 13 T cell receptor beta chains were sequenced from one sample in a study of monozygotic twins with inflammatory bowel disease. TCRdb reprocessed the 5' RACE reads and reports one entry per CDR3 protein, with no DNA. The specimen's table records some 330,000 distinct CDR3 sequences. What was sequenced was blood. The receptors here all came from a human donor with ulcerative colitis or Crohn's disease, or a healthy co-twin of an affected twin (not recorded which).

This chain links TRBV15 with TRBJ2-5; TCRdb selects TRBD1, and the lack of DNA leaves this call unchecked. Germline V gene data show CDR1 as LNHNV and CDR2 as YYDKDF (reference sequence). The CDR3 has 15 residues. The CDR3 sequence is CATSRFTGGWETQYF.

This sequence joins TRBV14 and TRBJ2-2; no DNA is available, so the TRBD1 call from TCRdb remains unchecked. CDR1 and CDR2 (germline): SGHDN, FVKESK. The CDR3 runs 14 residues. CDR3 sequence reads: CASSRDRVPGELFF.

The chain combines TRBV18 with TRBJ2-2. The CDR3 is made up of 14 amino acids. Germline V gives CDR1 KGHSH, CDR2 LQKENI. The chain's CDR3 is CASSPLPNTGELFF.

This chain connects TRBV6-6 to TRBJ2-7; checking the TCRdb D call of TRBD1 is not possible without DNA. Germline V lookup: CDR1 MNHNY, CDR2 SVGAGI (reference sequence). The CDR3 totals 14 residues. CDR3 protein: CASSYNQGTGEQYF.

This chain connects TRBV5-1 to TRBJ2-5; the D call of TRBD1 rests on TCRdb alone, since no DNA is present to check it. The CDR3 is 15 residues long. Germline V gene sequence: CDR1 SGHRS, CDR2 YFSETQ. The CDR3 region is CASSSDTDRRGTQYF. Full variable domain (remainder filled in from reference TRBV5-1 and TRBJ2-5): KAGVTQTPRYLIKTRGQQVTLSCSPISGHRSVSWYQQTPGQGLQFLFEYFSETQRNKGNFPGRFSGRQFSNSRSEMNVSTLELGDSALYLCASSSDTDRRGTQYFGPGTRLLVL.

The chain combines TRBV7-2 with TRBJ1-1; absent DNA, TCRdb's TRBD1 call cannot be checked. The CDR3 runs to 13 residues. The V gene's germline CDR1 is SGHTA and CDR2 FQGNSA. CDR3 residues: CASSAGVGTEAFF.

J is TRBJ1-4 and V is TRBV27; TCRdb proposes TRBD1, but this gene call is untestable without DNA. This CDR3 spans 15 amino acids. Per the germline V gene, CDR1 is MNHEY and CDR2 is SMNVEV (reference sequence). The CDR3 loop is CASSFGTGLNEKLFF.

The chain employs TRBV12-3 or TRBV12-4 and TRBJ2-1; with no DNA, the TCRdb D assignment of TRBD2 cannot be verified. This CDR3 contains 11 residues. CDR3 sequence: CGESGYNEQFF.

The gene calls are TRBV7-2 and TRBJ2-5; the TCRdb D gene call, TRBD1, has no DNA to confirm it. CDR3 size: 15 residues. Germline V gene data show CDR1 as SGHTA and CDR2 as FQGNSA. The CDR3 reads CASSPDRGRSETQYF.

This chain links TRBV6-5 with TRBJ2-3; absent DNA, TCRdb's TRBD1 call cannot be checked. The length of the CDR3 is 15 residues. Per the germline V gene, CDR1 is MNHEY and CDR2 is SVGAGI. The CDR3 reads CASSLQGPSTDTQYF.

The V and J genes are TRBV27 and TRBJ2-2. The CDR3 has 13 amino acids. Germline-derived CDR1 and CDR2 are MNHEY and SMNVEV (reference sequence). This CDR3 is CASTGWEAGELFF.

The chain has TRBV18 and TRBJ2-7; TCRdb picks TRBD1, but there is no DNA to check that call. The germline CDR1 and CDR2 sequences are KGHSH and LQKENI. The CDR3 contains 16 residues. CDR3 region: CASFPGQALPVGEQYF.

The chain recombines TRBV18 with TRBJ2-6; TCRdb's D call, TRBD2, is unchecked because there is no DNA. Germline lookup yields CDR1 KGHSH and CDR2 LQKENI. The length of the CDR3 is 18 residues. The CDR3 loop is CASSPYAPSAGGANVLTF.